The rows below give T cell receptor beta chains drawn from one sample of a study of T cell repertoires in cytomegalovirus infection. Their antigen targets remain unknown. In TCRdb, the reads were re-called with MiXCR into one record per CDR3 protein. The data hold about 890,000 distinct CDR3 sequences, with 25% to 40% observed a single time. Sequences were derived from cultured CD8+ T cells from PBMCs, sampled from culture after CMV antigen stimulation. These receptors came from a human donor in good health (CMV status not recorded). Some clones in this sample may be carry-over from other donors' samples. Both conserved end residues are part of each CDR3. D genes are given only for firm matches. Size tells how often a clone was seen (once, few, many) or the class of an expanded clone, and some rows leave it out.

CDR3 protein	CDR3 DNA	D gene	J gene	V gene	clone size
CASSLSKGNQPQHF	TGTGCCAGCAGTTTATCGAAGGGTAATCAGCCCCAGCATTTT	NA	TRBJ1-5	TRBV27	few
CASSLERPAGNTIYF	TGTGCCAGCAGCTTAGAGCGGCCAGCTGGAAACACCATATATTTT	NA	TRBJ1-3	TRBV7-8	many
CASSQEKTASYGYTF	TGCGCCAGCAGCCAAGAAAAGACAGCCTCCTATGGCTACACCTTC	NA	TRBJ1-2	TRBV4-1	few
CASSSDPGLATGELFF	TGTGCCAGCAGCTCTGACCCCGGACTGGCAACCGGGGAGCTGTTTTTT	NA	TRBJ2-2	TRBV11-3	NA
CASRPQGGRVYSGANVLTF	TGTGCCAGCAGACCCCAAGGGGGAAGGGTTTACTCTGGGGCCAACGTCCTGACTTTC	NA	TRBJ2-6	TRBV6-2/TRBV6-3	few
CASSEGGGGGTEAFF	TGTGCCAGCAGTGAAGGCGGGGGTGGGGGGACTGAAGCTTTCTTT	NA	TRBJ1-1	TRBV6-1	many
CASTLGRAGRYTEAFF	TGCGCCAGCACCCTAGGGAGGGCGGGTCGTTACACTGAAGCTTTCTTT	NA	TRBJ1-1	TRBV4-1	few
CSARDGGGYGYTF	TGCAGTGCTAGAGATGGGGGGGGGTATGGCTACACCTTC	NA	TRBJ1-2	TRBV20-1	NA
CASSQTGGELFF	TGTGCTAGCAGCCAGACAGGGGGGGAGCTGTTTTTT	TRBD1	TRBJ2-2	TRBV7-7	few
CAISFQGAGEQYF	TGTGCCATCAGTTTTCAGGGGGCGGGCGAGCAGTACTTC	TRBD1	TRBJ2-7	TRBV10-3	once
CASSVPKGVNTGELFF	TGTGCCAGCAGCGTGCCCAAAGGGGTAAACACCGGGGAGCTGTTTTTT	NA	TRBJ2-2	TRBV9	few
CASSEYFGTPNSPLHF	TGTGCCAGCAGTGAATATTTTGGGACGCCTAATTCACCCCTCCACTTT	NA	TRBJ1-6	TRBV25-1	NA
CASSSYRDRGYDTQYF	TGTGCCAGCAGCTCCTACCGGGACAGGGGATACGATACGCAGTATTTT	TRBD1	TRBJ2-3	TRBV27	NA
CASSFKGGEGNEQFF	TGTGCCAGCAGCTTTAAAGGGGGCGAAGGAAATGAGCAGTTCTTC	TRBD1	TRBJ2-1	TRBV7-3	NA
CASSLVDRADGYTF	TGTGCCAGCAGCTTAGTGGACAGGGCGGATGGCTACACCTTC	TRBD1	TRBJ1-2	TRBV7-9	NA
CASSFSLSGDTDTQYF	TGTGCCAGCAGTTTTTCCCTAAGCGGGGACACAGATACGCAGTATTTT	TRBD2	TRBJ2-3	TRBV27	few
CASSLVPGGGNYGYTF	TGTGCCAGCAGCTTAGTCCCAGGGGGCGGCAACTATGGCTACACCTTC	TRBD1	TRBJ1-2	TRBV7-6	many